The sequence of this TCR beta chain was determined in a study of CD8 T cells in ankylosing spondylitis (dated by TCRdb to 2016 to 2017). In terms of the full investigation: The study set out to find disease-linked TCR variants by profiling T cell receptor beta repertoires in ankylosing spondylitis patients and healthy donors. Peripheral blood samples were taken, and synovial fluid was additionally collected from ankylosing spondylitis patients. The whole study cohort included 90 to 120 healthy donors and 25 or so ankylosing spondylitis patients. What the study reported, not specific to this receptor: A TCR beta motif made up of fewer than 10 highly homologous amino acid variants appeared to be characteristic of blood from ankylosing spondylitis patients. The disease-linked clones had a CD8+ phenotype and were found at relatively low frequencies in peripheral blood. Some motif variants had previously been reported in the synovial fluid and blood of reactive arthritis patients, which suggests shared mechanisms of disease initiation. Significant enrichment of the disease-linked clones was reported in matched synovial fluid samples from ankylosing spondylitis patients.

This clonotype was seen ten or more times. It has no known antigen specificity. Base quality data are lacking; no much larger clone is found one base away. The CDR3 runs 14 residues from the cysteine to the valine. Of all the DNA, just the CDR3 is kept, 42 bases in frame from base 1. V loses 5 bases at its end and J loses 6 bases; junction bases beyond the gene matches: 12. CDR1 and CDR2 are read off the germline V gene (reference sequence) as GTSNPN and SVGIG. The data were produced on an Illumina HiSeq 2500. Quantitative 5'-RACE with molecular barcodes was the method used to prepare the TCR beta libraries. For the original study's pipeline: A new computational method based on a probabilistic model of VDJ rearrangement was used to identify disease-linked TCR variants. TCRdb reprocessed the public reads (quality trimming at Q25 with fastp, clone calling with MiXCR) and kept in-frame beta chains. Rows are unified per CDR3 protein, each entry keeping the most common DNA and genes. What appears here as the V and J calls and clone size reflects TCRdb's work, not the paper's. The sample data list some 200,000 distinct CDR3 sequences, and about 18% of these were observed just once. The top ten clones comprise roughly 4.5% of the sample.

This sequence originates from a male donor aged 5-29 years with ankylosing spondylitis or in good health (not recorded which). Donor details come from another sample of the same person, matched by shared clones. The source material was blood, either unsorted or a sorted T cell fraction (not recorded which). The sequence is built from TRBV30 and TRBJ2-7, with 8 central nucleotides matching TRBD2. The bases are TGTGCCTGGTCCTGGGGAGCGGGAGCAGGCGAGCAGTACGTC. It codes for CAWSWGAGAGEQYV.